Below, 11 T cell receptor beta chains from the same sample are listed, as sequenced in a study of T cells in localized non-small cell lung cancer. Only in-frame clones appear in the TCRdb table, and some are missing; sequencing was by immunoSEQ multiplex PCR. This sample has 53,000 or so clones; 65% to 85% occur once, and the top ten carry 15% to 20%. The starting material was peripheral blood mononuclear cells, obtained before any cancer treatment. The origin of the receptors is a man aged 40-75 years with stage III lung adenocarcinoma.

The chain combines TRBV11-2 with TRBJ1-6; 8 bases are a match to TRBD1. Germline V gene lookup returns CDR1 SGHAT and CDR2 FQNNGV. The CDR3 has 14 amino acids. The V segment lost 6 bases and the J segment 10 bases; nucleotides outside the gene matches: 8. This chain's CDR3 is CASRRQGQASPLHF. The CDR3 DNA reads as TGTGCCAGCAGGAGACAGGGGCAAGCGTCACCCCTCCACTTT.

The chain carries TRBV5-5 and TRBJ1-1; D is unclear. Germline assignment: CDR1 SGHKS and CDR2 YYEKEE (reference sequence). The ends were cut back, 3 bases at V and 6 bases at J, with 12 bases in the middle. CDR3 length: 13 residues. CDR3 coding DNA: TGTGCCAGCAGCTGGCCTTCGAAGGCTGAAGCTTTCTTT. Translated, it gives CASSWPSKAEAFF.

This chain links TRBV11-2 with TRBJ1-3; TRBD1 might be the D (5 bases). This CDR3 is 17 amino acids long. V was trimmed by 0 bases and J by 2 bases, leaving 14 bases between them. In germline, CDR1 is SGHAT, CDR2 FQNNGV. CDR3 protein: CASSLDRRGLTGNTIYF. The CDR3 nucleotides are TGTGCCAGCAGCTTAGATCGAAGGGGTCTAACTGGAAACACCATATATTTT.

The V call is TRBV2, the J call TRBJ1-1; the D is unclear. Germline CDR1 and CDR2: SNHLY and FYNNEI. V dropped 6 bases and J dropped 6 bases, with 14 bases sitting between them. The CDR3 sequence is 13 residues long. As DNA, the CDR3 is TGTGCCAGCAGCGAGACGGCCGCCGCTGAAGCTTTCTTT. It translates to CASSETAAAEAFF.

The chain has TRBV11-2 and TRBJ2-3, with a possible D match to TRBD2 (5 bases). Germline CDR1 SGHAT, CDR2 FQNNGV. The V gene lost 0 bases and the J gene lost 5 bases, with 12 bases spanning the gap. CDR3 length: 15 residues. The CDR3 DNA reads TGTGCCAGCAGCTTAGAGGTGTTCGAGGGAGATACGCAGTATTTT. Its protein is CASSLEVFEGDTQYF.

This clone was picked up a small number of times. CDR3 DNA: TGTGCCAGCAGCGTAGAATCCGGGATCTATGGCTACACCTTC. Amino acids: CASSVESGIYGYTF. The chain is built from TRBV9 and TRBJ1-2; unclear D gene. This CDR3 contains 14 residues. The V end lost 0 bases, the J end lost 4 bases, and 10 bases lay between the germline ends. Germline V gene lookup returns CDR1 SGDLS and CDR2 YYNGEE.

The chain uses TRBV19 and TRBJ1-1; D is ambiguous. Trimming removed 3 bases from V and 1 base from J, with 6 bases in between. Germline CDR1 LNHDA, CDR2 SQIVND (reference sequence). The CDR3 sequence is 13 residues long. CDR3 sequence: CASSINPNTEAFF. The CDR3 region has the DNA TGTGCCAGTAGTATCAACCCGAACACTGAAGCTTTCTTT.

This clone occurred once. This sequence joins TRBV4-2 and TRBJ2-3, with D perhaps TRBD2 (5 bases). Trimming removed 3 bases from V and 7 bases from J, with 26 bases in between. The CDR3 length is 18 residues. Germline V lookup: CDR1 LGHNA, CDR2 YNFKEQ. The CDR3 DNA reads TGTGCCAGCAGCCATGTAGACTTAGGACTCCCGCGATTGTATACGCAGTATTTT. Protein sequence: CASSHVDLGLPRLYTQYF.

This chain uses TRBV5-1 with TRBJ2-7; 10 positions match TRBD2. The CDR3 spans 18 residues. J gave up 1 base and V 1 base, and 11 bases lay outside the gene matches. Per germline, CDR1 SGHRS and CDR2 YFSETQ. The CDR3 reads CASSLTITSGIESYEQYF. DNA of the CDR3: TGCGCCAGCAGCTTGACGATAACTAGCGGGATCGAGTCCTACGAGCAGTACTTC.

This chain connects TRBV7-9 to TRBJ1-1; D unclear. Trimming stripped 3 bases from V and 5 bases from J, with 10 bases between. CDR3 length equals 13 residues. Per the germline V gene, CDR1 is SEHNR and CDR2 is FQNEAQ (reference sequence). CDR3 residues: CASSFGLGTEAFF. The CDR3 DNA follows: TGTGCCAGCAGCTTTGGGCTAGGGACTGAAGCTTTCTTT.

The chain employs TRBV11-3 and TRBJ1-1, with 9 bases that match TRBD1. Germline V gene sequence: CDR1 SGHNT, CDR2 YENEEA. CDR3 size: 13 residues. The J segment lost 5 bases and the V segment lost 4 bases, leaving 2 bases of the junction unmatched. In nucleotides, the CDR3 is TGTGCCAGCAGCTGGGACAGGGATACTGAAGCTTTCTTT. It is translated as CASSWDRDTEAFF.